The clone carrying this TCR beta chain was detected a few times. This same CDR3 is encoded by further DNA sequences in the sample. This sample was included in a study of cytomegalovirus exposure and HLA in healthy donors. The CDR3 runs 14 residues. Germline CDR1 and CDR2: MNHEY and SVGAGI. V was trimmed by 0 bases and J by 1 base, leaving 6 bases between them. The data were produced by immunoSEQ multiplex PCR, yet TCRdb's version contains in-frame clones alone and is incomplete. Of 110,000 to 150,000 clones listed, over 90% were seen once; the top ten hold less than 2%. The specimen sequenced was PBMCs. The chain employs TRBV6-5 and TRBJ1-1, with D possibly TRBD1 on 6 matching bases. This receptor was identified in a man in his late teens or twenties in good health and CMV-seropositive. CDR3 protein: CASSYSTGNTEAFF. CDR3 DNA sequence: TGTGCCAGCAGTTACTCGACAGGGAACACTGAAGCTTTCTTT.